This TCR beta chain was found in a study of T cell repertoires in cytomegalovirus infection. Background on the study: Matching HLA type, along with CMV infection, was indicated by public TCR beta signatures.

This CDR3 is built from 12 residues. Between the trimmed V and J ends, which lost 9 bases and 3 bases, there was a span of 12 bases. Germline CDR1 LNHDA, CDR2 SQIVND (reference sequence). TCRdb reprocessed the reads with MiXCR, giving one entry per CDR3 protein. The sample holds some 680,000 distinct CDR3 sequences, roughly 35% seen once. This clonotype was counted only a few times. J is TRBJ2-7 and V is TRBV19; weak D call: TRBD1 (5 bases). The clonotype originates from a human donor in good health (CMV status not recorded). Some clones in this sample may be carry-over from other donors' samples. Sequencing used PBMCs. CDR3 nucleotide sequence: TGTGCCAGCGAGGACGGACACTACGAGCAGTACTTC. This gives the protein CASEDGHYEQYF.